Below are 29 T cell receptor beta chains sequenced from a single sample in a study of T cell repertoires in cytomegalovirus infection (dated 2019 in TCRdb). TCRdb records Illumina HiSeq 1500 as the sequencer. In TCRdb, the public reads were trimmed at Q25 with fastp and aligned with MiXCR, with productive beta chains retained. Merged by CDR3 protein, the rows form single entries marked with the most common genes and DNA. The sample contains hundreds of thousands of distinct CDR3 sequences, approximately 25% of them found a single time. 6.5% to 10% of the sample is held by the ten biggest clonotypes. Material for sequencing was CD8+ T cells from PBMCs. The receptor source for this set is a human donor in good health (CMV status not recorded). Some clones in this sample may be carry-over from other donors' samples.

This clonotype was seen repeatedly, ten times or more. Here the CDR3 reads CASSPPGEREIEAFF. The CDR3 DNA reads TGTGCCAGCAGCCCCCCGGGGGAACGGGAAATTGAAGCTTTCTTT. This sequence joins TRBV7-9 and TRBJ1-1; D possibly corresponds to TRBD1 (5 bases). CDR1 and CDR2 from the germline V gene are SEHNR and FQNEAQ (reference sequence). The CDR3 loop spans 15 amino acids. Trimming left V 5 bases short and J 7 bases short, with 20 bases between.

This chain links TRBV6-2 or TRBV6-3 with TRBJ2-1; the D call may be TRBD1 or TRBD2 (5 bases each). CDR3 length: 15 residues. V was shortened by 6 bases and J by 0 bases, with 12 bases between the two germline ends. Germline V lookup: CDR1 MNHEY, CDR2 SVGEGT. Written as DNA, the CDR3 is TGTGCCAGCAGAGGGGACCCAAGCTCCTACAATGAGCAGTTCTTC. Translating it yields CASRGDPSSYNEQFF.

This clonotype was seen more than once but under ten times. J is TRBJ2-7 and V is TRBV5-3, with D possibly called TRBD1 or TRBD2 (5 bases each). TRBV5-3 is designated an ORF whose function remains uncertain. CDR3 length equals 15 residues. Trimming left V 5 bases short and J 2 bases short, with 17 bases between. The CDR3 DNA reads TGTGCCAGAAGAACCGGGACGGAGAATACCTACGAGCAGTACTTC. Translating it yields CARRTGTENTYEQYF.

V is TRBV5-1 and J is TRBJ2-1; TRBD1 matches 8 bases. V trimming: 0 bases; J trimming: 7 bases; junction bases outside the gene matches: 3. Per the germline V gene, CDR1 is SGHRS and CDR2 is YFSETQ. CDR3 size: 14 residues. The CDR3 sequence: CASSLGTGRNEQFF. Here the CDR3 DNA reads TGCGCCAGCAGCTTGGGGACAGGGAGGAATGAGCAGTTCTTC.

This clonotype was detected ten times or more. The CDR3 sequence is CASSLPGLVGDTQYF. CDR3 nucleotides: TGTGCCAGCAGCTTACCGGGACTAGTAGGAGATACGCAGTATTTT. The chain employs TRBV7-2 and TRBJ2-3; 8 nucleotides align to TRBD2. V shed 2 bases and J 5 bases; nucleotides not matched to a gene: 6. The CDR3 has 15 amino acids. From germline, CDR1 is SGHTA and CDR2 FQGNSA.

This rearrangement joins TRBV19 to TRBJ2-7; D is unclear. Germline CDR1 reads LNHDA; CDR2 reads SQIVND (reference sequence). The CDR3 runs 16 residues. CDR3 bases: TGTGCATTCATTCCGGCCCGGTGGAAGGGAACCTACGAGCAGTACTTC. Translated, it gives CAFIPARWKGTYEQYF.

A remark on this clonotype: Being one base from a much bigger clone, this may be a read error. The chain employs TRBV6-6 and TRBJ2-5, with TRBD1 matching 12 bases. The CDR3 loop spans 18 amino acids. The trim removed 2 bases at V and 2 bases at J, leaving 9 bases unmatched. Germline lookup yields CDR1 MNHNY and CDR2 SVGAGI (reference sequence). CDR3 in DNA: TGTGCCAGCAGTTACGGACCGGGACAGGGGGCGCATCAAGAGACCCAGTACTTC. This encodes CASSYGPGQGAHQETQYF.

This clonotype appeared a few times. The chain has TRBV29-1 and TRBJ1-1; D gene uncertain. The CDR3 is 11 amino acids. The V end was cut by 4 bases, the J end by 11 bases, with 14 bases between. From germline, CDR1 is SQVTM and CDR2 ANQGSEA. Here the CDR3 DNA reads TGCAGCGTTGCTACCGGGGAGGGCGCTTTCTTT. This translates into CSVATGEGAFF. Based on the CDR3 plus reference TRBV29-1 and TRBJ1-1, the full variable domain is SAVISQKPSRDICQRGTSLTIQCQVDSQVTMMFWYRQQPGQSLTLIATANQGSEATYESGFVIDKFPISRPNLTFSTLTVSNMSPEDSSIYLCSVATGEGAFFGQGTRLTVV.

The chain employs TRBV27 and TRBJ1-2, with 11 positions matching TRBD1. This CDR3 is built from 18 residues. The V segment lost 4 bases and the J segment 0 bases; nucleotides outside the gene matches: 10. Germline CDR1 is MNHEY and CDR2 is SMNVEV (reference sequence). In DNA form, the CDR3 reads TGTGCCAGCAGTTCATCCTGGACAGGGGGCGATTCTAACTATGGCTACACCTTC. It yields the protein CASSSSWTGGDSNYGYTF.

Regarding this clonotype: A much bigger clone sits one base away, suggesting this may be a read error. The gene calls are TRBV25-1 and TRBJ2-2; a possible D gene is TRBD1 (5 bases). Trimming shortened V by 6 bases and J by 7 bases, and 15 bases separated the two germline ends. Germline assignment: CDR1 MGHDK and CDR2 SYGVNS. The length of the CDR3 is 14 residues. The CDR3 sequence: CASRFDKGIGELFF. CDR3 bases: TGTGCCAGCAGGTTCGACAAGGGGATCGGGGAGCTGTTTTTT. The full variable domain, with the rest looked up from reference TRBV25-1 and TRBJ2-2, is EADIYQTPRYLVIGTGKKITLECSQTMGHDKMYWYQQDPGMELHLIHYSYGVNSTEKGDLSSESTVSRIRTEHFPLTLESARPSHTSQYLCASRFDKGIGELFFGEGSRLTVL.

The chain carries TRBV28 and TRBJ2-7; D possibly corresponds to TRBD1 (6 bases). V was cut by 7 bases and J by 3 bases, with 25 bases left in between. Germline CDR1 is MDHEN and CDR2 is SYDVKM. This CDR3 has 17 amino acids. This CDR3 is CASKGGPRTELYYEQYV. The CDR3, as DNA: TGTGCCAGCAAAGGTGGACCCCGGACAGAACTTTACTACGAGCAGTACGTC.

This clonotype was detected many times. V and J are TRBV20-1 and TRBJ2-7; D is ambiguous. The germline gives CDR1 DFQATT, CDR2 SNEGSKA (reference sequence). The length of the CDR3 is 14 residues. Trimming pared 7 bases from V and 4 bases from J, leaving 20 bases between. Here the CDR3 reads CSVTSPVLKYEQYF. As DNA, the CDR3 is TGCAGTGTCACGAGCCCAGTTCTGAAATACGAGCAGTACTTC.

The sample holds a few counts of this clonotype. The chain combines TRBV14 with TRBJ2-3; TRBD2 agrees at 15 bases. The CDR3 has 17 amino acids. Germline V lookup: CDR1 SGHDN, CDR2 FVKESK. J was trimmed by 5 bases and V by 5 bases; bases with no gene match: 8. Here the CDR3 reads CASSTRTSGGDEDTQYF. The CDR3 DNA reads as TGTGCCAGCAGCACCCGGACTAGCGGGGGGGATGAAGATACGCAGTATTTT. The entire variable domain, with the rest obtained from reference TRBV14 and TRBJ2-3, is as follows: EAGVTQFPSHSVIEKGQTVTLRCDPISGHDNLYWYRRVMGKEIKFLLHFVKESKQDESGMPNNRFLAERTGGTYSTLKVQPAELEDSGVYFCASSTRTSGGDEDTQYFGPGTRLTVL.

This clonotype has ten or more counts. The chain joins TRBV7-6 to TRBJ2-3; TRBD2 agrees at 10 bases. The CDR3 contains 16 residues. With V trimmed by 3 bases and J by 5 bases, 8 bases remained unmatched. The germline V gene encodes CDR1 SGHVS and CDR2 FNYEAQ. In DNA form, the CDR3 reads TGTGCCAGCAGCTTGGTTGGGACTAGCGATAAAGATACGCAGTATTTT. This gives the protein CASSLVGTSDKDTQYF.

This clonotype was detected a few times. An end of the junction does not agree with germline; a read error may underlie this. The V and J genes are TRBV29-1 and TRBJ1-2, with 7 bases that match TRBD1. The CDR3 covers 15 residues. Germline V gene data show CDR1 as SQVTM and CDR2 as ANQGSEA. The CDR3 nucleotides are TGCAGCGCTGAAGACAGGGTGGGGGCTAACTATGGCTACACCTTC. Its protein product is CSAEDRVGANYGYTF. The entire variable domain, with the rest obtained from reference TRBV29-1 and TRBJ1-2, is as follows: SAVISQKPSRDICQRGTSLTIQCQVDSQVTMMFWYRQQPGQSLTLIATANQGSEATYESGFVIDKFPISRPNLTFSTLTVSNMSPEDSSIYLCSAEDRVGANYGYTFGSGTRLTVV.

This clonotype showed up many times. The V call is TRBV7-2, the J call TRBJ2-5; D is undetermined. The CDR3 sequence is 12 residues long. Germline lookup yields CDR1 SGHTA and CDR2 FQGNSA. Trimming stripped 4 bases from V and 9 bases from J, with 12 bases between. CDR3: CASSSYGDPQYF. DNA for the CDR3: TGTGCCAGCAGCTCTTATGGGGATCCCCAGTACTTC.

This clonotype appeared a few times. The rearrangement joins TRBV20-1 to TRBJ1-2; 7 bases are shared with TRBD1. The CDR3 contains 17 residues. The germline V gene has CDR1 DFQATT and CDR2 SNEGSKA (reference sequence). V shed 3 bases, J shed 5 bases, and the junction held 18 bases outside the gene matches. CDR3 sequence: CSAREGTDRRGIYGYTF. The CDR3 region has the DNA TGCAGTGCTAGGGAGGGAACGGACAGGAGGGGTATATATGGCTACACCTTC.

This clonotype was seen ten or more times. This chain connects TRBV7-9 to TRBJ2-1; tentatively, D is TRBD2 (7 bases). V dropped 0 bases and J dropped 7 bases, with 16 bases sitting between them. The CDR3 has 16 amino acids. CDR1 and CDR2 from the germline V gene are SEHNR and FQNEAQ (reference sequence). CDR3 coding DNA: TGTGCCAGCAGCTTAGCGGGGGGGCCATATGGGAATGAGCAGTTCTTC. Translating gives CASSLAGGPYGNEQFF.

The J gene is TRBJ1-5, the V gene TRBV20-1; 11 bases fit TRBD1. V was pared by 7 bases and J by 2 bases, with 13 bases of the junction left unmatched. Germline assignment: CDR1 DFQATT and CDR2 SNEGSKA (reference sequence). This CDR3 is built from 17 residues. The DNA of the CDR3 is TGCAGTGTTAAGTCGGGACAGGGGGTGGCGGGCAATCAGCCCCAGCATTTT. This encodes CSVKSGQGVAGNQPQHF.

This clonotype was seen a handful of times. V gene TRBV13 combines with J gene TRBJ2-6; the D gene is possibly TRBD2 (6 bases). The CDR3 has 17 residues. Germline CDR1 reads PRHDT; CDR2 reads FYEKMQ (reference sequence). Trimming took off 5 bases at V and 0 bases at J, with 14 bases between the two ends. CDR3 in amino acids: CASSAGRGVSGANVLTF. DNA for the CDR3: TGTGCCAGCAGCGCGGGACGGGGAGTCTCTGGGGCCAACGTCCTGACTTTC.

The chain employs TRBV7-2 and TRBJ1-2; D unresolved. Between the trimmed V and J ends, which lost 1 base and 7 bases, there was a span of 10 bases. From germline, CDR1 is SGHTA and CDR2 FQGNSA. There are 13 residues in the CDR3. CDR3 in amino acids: CASSLEGYGGYTF. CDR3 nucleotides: TGTGCCAGCAGCTTAGAAGGGTACGGTGGCTACACCTTC.

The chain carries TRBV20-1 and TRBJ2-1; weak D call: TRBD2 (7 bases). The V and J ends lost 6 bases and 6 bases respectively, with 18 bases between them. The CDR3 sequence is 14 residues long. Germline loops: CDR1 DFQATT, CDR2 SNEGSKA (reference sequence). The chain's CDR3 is CSALRGGGPNEQFF. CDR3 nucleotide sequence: TGCAGTGCCCTTCGTGGGGGGGGGCCCAATGAGCAGTTCTTC.

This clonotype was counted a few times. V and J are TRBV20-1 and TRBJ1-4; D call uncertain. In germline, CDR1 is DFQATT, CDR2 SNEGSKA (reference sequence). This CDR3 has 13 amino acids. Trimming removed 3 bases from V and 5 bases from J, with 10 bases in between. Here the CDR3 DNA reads TGCAGTGCTAGCGCGCGGGAAAATGAAAAACTGTTTTTT. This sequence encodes CSASARENEKLFF.

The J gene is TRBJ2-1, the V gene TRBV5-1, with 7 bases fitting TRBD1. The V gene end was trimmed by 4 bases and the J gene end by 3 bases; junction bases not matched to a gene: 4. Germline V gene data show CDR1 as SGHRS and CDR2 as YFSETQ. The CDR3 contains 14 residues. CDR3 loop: CASSTGADYNEQFF. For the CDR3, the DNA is TGCGCCAGCAGCACAGGGGCGGACTACAATGAGCAGTTCTTC.

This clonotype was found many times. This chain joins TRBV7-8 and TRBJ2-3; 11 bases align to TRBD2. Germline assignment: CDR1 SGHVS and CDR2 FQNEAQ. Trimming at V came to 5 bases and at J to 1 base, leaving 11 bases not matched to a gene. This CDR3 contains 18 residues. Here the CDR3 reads CASSAQALAGGGTDTQYF. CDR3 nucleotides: TGTGCCAGCAGCGCGCAGGCCCTAGCGGGGGGAGGCACAGATACGCAGTATTTT. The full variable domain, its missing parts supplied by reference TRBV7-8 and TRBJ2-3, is GAGVSQSPRYKVAKRGQDVALRCDPISGHVSLFWYQQALGQGPEFLTYFQNEAQLDKSGLPSDRFFAERPEGSVSTLKIQRTQQEDSAVYLCASSAQALAGGGTDTQYFGPGTRLTVL.

As DNA, the CDR3 is TGCGCCAGCAGCCGCGGGACAGGGTCTTCCAATGAGCAGTTCTTC. Its translation is CASSRGTGSSNEQFF. The rearrangement uses TRBV4-1 and TRBJ2-1, with 9 bases aligning to TRBD1. After removal of 4 bases from V and 6 bases from J, the junction contained 7 bases not matched to a gene. The length of the CDR3 is 15 residues. Germline V gene lookup returns CDR1 MGHRA and CDR2 YSYEKL.

The CDR3 region is CSAGRLSSGSYNEQFF. CDR3 sequence (DNA): TGCAGCGCCGGCCGCCTCTCCTCGGGTTCCTACAATGAGCAGTTCTTC. The chain uses TRBV29-1 and TRBJ2-1; the D is unclear. Germline V gene lookup returns CDR1 SQVTM and CDR2 ANQGSEA. V dropped 7 bases and J dropped 1 base, with 20 bases sitting between them. This CDR3 is 16 amino acids long.

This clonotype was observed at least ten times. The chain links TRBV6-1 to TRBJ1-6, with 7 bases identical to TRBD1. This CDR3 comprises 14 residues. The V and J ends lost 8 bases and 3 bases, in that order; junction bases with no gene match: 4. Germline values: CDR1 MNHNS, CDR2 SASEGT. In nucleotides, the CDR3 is TGTGCCAGCCTGGACAGGAACTATAATTCACCCCTCCACTTT. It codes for CASLDRNYNSPLHF.

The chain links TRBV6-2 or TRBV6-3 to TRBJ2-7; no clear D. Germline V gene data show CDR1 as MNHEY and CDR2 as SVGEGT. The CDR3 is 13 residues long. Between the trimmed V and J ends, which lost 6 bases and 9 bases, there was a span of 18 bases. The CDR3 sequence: CASSPRVFPVQYV. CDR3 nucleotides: TGTGCCAGCAGCCCCCGGGTCTTCCCCGTGCAGTACGTC.